The clone carrying this T cell receptor (beta chain) appeared a single time. Antigen unknown. Specified treatment: oral pan-JAK inhibitor, 5-10 mg twice daily. Sorted out of PBMCs were CD4+ T cells and CD8+ T cells. The data are from a study of CD8+ T cells in alopecia areata. Notes on the study in general: Both scalp clonality and the expanded CD8+ clones among the top 100 showed a significant decrease with tofacitinib.

The V gene lost 6 bases and the J gene lost 10 bases, with 21 bases spanning the gap. CDR1 is SQVTM, CDR2 ANQGSEA, per germline. CDR3 length equals 13 residues. Following extraction, RNA underwent reverse transcription to cDNA, which served as the sequencing template. Sequenced by immunoSEQ multiplex PCR; TCRdb stores in-frame clones only, minus some. The table includes some 170,000 clones, roughly 63% detected once. The TCR originated in a human donor with alopecia areata. This specimen consisted of CD4+ T cells sorted from blood, obtained at approximately week 60, from a patient treated with tofacitinib. The chain links TRBV29-1 to TRBJ1-1, with a possible D match to TRBD1 (5 bases). This CDR3 is CSVIEQEGGRAFF. The CDR3, as DNA: TGCAGCGTGATCGAACAGGAGGGTGGCCGAGCTTTCTTT.